This entry describes one TCR beta chain. At the DNA level, this CDR3 is encoded by other sequences in the same sample as well. Sequencing used immunoSEQ multiplex PCR; TCRdb keeps in-frame clones, though not all of them. The sample records approximately 320,000 clones, 65% to 90% being singletons. This sample stems from a study of blood T cell repertoires in COVID-19. Trimming left V 5 bases short and J 4 bases short, with 9 bases between. CDR3 size: 13 residues. The receptor's source is a human donor in a cohort sampled during active COVID-19. V usage is TRBV12-3 or TRBV12-4 and J usage is TRBJ1-5; weak D call: TRBD1 (6 bases). Source material: peripheral blood. The CDR3 loop is CASSPDRNQPQHF. The DNA of the CDR3 is TGTGCCAGCAGTCCCGACAGGAATCAGCCCCAGCATTTT.